This TCR beta chain was sequenced for a study of T cell changes during pregnancy in multiple sclerosis. V was pared by 6 bases and J by 2 bases, with 10 bases between. The V gene's germline CDR1 is SQVTM and CDR2 ANQGSEA. This CDR3 has 12 residues. Repertoires were generated with immunoSEQ multiplex PCR, while TCRdb's copy carries only in-frame clones and drops some. The repertoire includes under 40,000 clones, 85% to 90% of them detected once, and around 4.3% sits in the top ten. This clonotype originated in a female donor with multiple sclerosis, enrolled in a pregnancy study. Sequences were derived from CD8+ T cells from peripheral blood mononuclear cells, sampled after pregnancy. The J gene is TRBJ1-2, the V gene TRBV29-1, with a possible D match to TRBD1 (6 bases). CDR3 DNA: TGCAGCGTCACAGGGCCCAACTATGGCTACACCTTC. Translating it yields CSVTGPNYGYTF. The whole variable domain, remainder taken from reference TRBV29-1 and TRBJ1-2, is SAVISQKPSRDICQRGTSLTIQCQVDSQVTMMFWYRQQPGQSLTLIATANQGSEATYESGFVIDKFPISRPNLTFSTLTVSNMSPEDSSIYLCSVTGPNYGYTFGSGTRLTVV.